This T cell receptor beta chain was recovered during a study of cytomegalovirus exposure and HLA in healthy donors. Broader study findings: CMV serostatus was the only recorded immune exposure for donors. One variant, a missense change in DCLRE1C, was linked in a later analysis to TCR beta V- and J-gene trimming. Being productive about 87% or about 30% of the time was typical of most TCR beta V segments in an earlier analysis.

PCR amplification relied on 60 Vbeta primers (plus 13 Jbeta primers). Here immunoSEQ multiplex PCR was the method, and the copy in TCRdb shows in-frame clones only, minus some. This table holds a few hundred thousand clones, 65% to 75% found once. CDR3 length: 16 residues. Germline assignment: CDR1 MNHEY and CDR2 SVGAGI. Trimming removed 2 bases from V and 5 bases from J; junction bases left unmatched: 5. In this sample, this clone turned up once. Its matching antigen is unknown. Sequencing was done on a sample of PBMCs. This TCR was sampled from a woman aged 25 to 39 in good health and CMV-seronegative. This rearrangement joins TRBV6-5 to TRBJ2-5; the match to TRBD2 covers 13 bases. DNA for the CDR3: TGTGCCAGCAGTTACGAACTAGCGGGGGGGCGCGAGACCCAGTACTTC. Encoded protein: CASSYELAGGRETQYF.